A selection of T cell receptor beta chains follows, all from one sample in a study of beta chain features in type 1 diabetes. TCRdb keeps only in-frame clones here, not all; method: immunoSEQ multiplex PCR. The sample has over 300,000 clones, 6.5% to 10% seen once. The sample consisted of central memory CD4+ T cells from blood. These receptor sequences come from a woman younger than 30 in good health. Each CDR3 is given with its conserved first and last residue. D genes are given only for firm matches. Clone size is given for some rows only: seen once, a few or many times, or a class if the clone is expanded.

TRBD1	TRBJ2-7	-	TRBV7-2	TGTGCCAGCAGCTTTCTACAGGGGGTCGAGCAGTACTTC	CASSFLQGVEQYF
-	TRBJ2-7	-	TRBV11-2	TGTGCCAGCAGCTTAGAGGCGGCGCTAGCAGGTTACGAGCAGTACTTC	CASSLEAALAGYEQYF
TRBD1	TRBJ1-2	many	TRBV9	TGTGCCAGCAGCGTAAACCTACAGGGGGTGGGTGGCTACACCTTC	CASSVNLQGVGGYTF
-	TRBJ1-2	few	TRBV29-1	TGCAGCGTTGCGACGGGACCTAACTATGGCTACACCTTC	CSVATGPNYGYTF
-	TRBJ1-1	-	TRBV28	TGTGCCAGCAGTTTCCGAAATAGGAACACTGAAGCTTTCTTT	CASSFRNRNTEAFF
-	TRBJ2-5	-	TRBV7-2	TGTGCCAGCAGCTTAGTCGCCCGGGCAGATGGGCGAGAGACCCAGTACTTC	CASSLVARADGRETQYF
-	TRBJ2-5	-	TRBV4-1	TGCGCCAGCAGCCAAGATATTAGTCACGGGGCCCAGTACTTC	CASSQDISHGAQYF
TRBD2	TRBJ2-5	-	TRBV15	TGTGCCACCAGCAGGGCAAGACTAGCGTGGGAGACCCAGTACTTC	CATSRARLAWETQYF
-	TRBJ2-5	few	TRBV4-3	TGCGCCAGCAGCCCCCAGCGGGAAGAGACCCAGTACTTC	CASSPQREETQYF
-	TRBJ1-1	-	TRBV29-1	TGCAGCGTTGCCGGCACCATGAACACTGAAGCTTTCTTT	CSVAGTMNTEAFF
TRBD1	TRBJ2-5	-	TRBV28	TGTGCCAGCAGTTCTCCCGGGACAGGGTCCCAAGAGACCCAGTACTTC	CASSSPGTGSQETQYF
-	TRBJ1-1	-	TRBV14	TGTGCCAGCAGCCAATTCCCCCTGGGTAGGAATTTGAACACTGAAGCTTTCTTT	CASSQFPLGRNLNTEAFF
-	TRBJ2-7	-	TRBV29-1	TGCAGCGTTGAACGCGGGACCCTCGGTGAGCAGTACTTC	CSVERGTLGEQYF
TRBD2	TRBJ2-1	many	TRBV5-1	TGCGCCAGCAGCCCTGGCGGAACTAGCGGGAAGTACAATGAGCAGTTCTTC	CASSPGGTSGKYNEQFF
-	TRBJ2-2	few	TRBV5-1	TGCGCCAGCAGCTTGGCCGGCGGGACCGGGGAGCTGTTTTTT	CASSLAGGTGELFF